The 10 T cell receptor beta chains in this list originate from one sample, sequenced in a study of OX40 agonist ivuxolimab in advanced cancers. Some clones are missing from TCRdb's copy, which holds only in-frame ones; the method was immunoSEQ multiplex PCR. Altogether 70,000 or so clones are present, 65% to 80% being singletons, with the ten largest covering around 2.3%. The sample consisted of CD4+ or CD8+ T cells sorted from blood, taken in a trial of the OX40 agonist ivuxolimab. Receptors originate from an adult with an advanced solid tumor such as melanoma, head and neck, liver or kidney cancer.

The V gene is TRBV7-6, the J gene TRBJ2-1; perhaps TRBD2 as D (5 bases). This CDR3 has 15 residues. Germline CDR1 reads SGHVS; CDR2 reads FNYEAQ. Trimming shortened V by 1 base and J by 1 base, and 8 bases separated the two germline ends. The CDR3 coding sequence is TGTGCCAGCAGCTTAGACGGGATTTCCTACAATGAGCAGTTCTTC. Amino acids: CASSLDGISYNEQFF. Full variable domain (remainder filled in from reference TRBV7-6 and TRBJ2-1): GAGVSQSPRYKVTKRGQDVALRCDPISGHVSLYWYRQALGQGPEFLTYFNYEAQQDKSGLPNDRFSAERPEGSISTLTIQRTEQRDSAMYRCASSLDGISYNEQFFGPGTRLTVL.

The rearrangement uses TRBV30 and TRBJ1-6, with 7 bases aligning to TRBD1. Trimming took 7 bases from V and 9 from J; bases not matched to a gene: 9. CDR3 size: 13 residues. The germline CDR1 and CDR2 sequences are GTSNPN and SVGIG (reference sequence). As DNA, the CDR3 is TGTGCCTACATGCTAGGGGGCGGTTCACCCCTCCACTTT. It yields the protein CAYMLGGGSPLHF.

Worth noting for this clone: An end of the junction differs from the germline gene, which may be a read error. Other DNA sequences in this specimen translate into the identical CDR3. The V gene is TRBV9, the J gene TRBJ2-7, with TRBD2 matching over 7 bases. The germline V gene has CDR1 SGDLS and CDR2 YYNGEE. The CDR3 sequence is 15 residues long. The CDR3 DNA follows: TGTGCCAGTAGCGTAGCTGGGGGGGGACCCCACGAGCAGTACTTC. This gives the protein CASSVAGGGPHEQYF.

The chain is built from TRBV19 and TRBJ1-1; D is undetermined. The CDR3 covers 10 residues. Germline values: CDR1 LNHDA, CDR2 SQIVND (reference sequence). Trimming took 9 bases from V and 11 from J, leaving 13 bases between them. The CDR3 is CARRDLWAFF. CDR3 nucleotide sequence: TGTGCCAGGCGGGATTTGTGGGCTTTCTTT.

The chain uses TRBV29-1 and TRBJ1-1, with D uncertain. Trimming left V 7 bases short and J 4 bases short, with 16 bases between. The CDR3 length is 13 residues. Germline V gene lookup returns CDR1 SQVTM and CDR2 ANQGSEA. CDR3 nucleotides: TGCAGCGCTAAAGGAAGCAACCCCACTGAAGCTTTCTTT. Residues: CSAKGSNPTEAFF.

This clone was observed a few times. The genes are TRBV7-2 and TRBJ1-1, with unresolved D. There are 11 residues in the CDR3. V lost 4 bases to trimming and J lost 7 bases, with 7 bases between them. Germline CDR1 and CDR2: SGHTA and FQGNSA. This CDR3 reads CASSYRNEAFF. The DNA of the CDR3 is TGTGCCAGCAGCTACCGAAATGAAGCTTTCTTT. The whole variable domain, filled in from reference TRBV7-2 and TRBJ1-1, reads GAGVSQSPSNKVTEKGKDVELRCDPISGHTALYWYRQSLGQGLEFLIYFQGNSAPDKSGLPSDRFSAERTGGSVSTLTIQRTQQEDSAVYLCASSYRNEAFFGQGTRLTVV.

This chain links TRBV29-1 with TRBJ1-1; D unclear. There are 12 residues in the CDR3. V was pared by 4 bases and J by 0 bases, with 6 bases between. Germline lookup yields CDR1 SQVTM and CDR2 ANQGSEA. For the CDR3, the DNA is TGCAGCGTTGGGGGAGTGAACACTGAAGCTTTCTTT. Its translation: CSVGGVNTEAFF.

This clone has just a few counts. The chain combines TRBV28 with TRBJ1-2; D is perhaps TRBD1 (6 bases). CDR3 length: 16 amino acids. Per germline, CDR1 MDHEN and CDR2 SYDVKM. The V gene lost 7 bases and the J gene lost 7 bases, with 25 bases spanning the gap. CDR3 loop: CASIRTQNQGGGGYTF. The CDR3 DNA reads as TGTGCCAGCATACGGACTCAAAACCAAGGGGGGGGTGGCTACACCTTC.

The rearrangement joins TRBV5-1 to TRBJ2-1; the D call may be TRBD1 or TRBD2 (5 bases each). The ends were cut back, 2 bases at V and 4 bases at J, with 13 bases in the middle. The CDR3 is made up of 15 amino acids. Per germline, CDR1 SGHRS and CDR2 YFSETQ. The CDR3 loop is CASSFTGTDYNEQFF. DNA of the CDR3: TGCGCCAGCAGCTTTACCGGGACGGATTACAATGAGCAGTTCTTC. The whole variable domain, remainder taken from reference TRBV5-1 and TRBJ2-1, is KAGVTQTPRYLIKTRGQQVTLSCSPISGHRSVSWYQQTPGQGLQFLFEYFSETQRNKGNFPGRFSGRQFSNSRSEMNVSTLELGDSALYLCASSFTGTDYNEQFFGPGTRLTVL.

This chain links TRBV30 with TRBJ1-2, with a possible D match to TRBD1 (5 bases). The CDR3 extends over 13 amino acids. Deletions cut 3 bases from V and 6 bases from J, with 14 bases between. Germline CDR1 is GTSNPN and CDR2 is SVGIG (reference sequence). For the CDR3, the DNA is TGTGCCTGGAGAGGGGCCTCCAGGGATGGCTACACCTTC. This gives the protein CAWRGASRDGYTF.